This T cell receptor beta chain comes out of a study of cytomegalovirus exposure and HLA in healthy donors. PCR amplification relied on 60 Vbeta primers (plus 13 Jbeta primers). Some clones are missing from TCRdb's copy, which holds only in-frame ones; the method was immunoSEQ multiplex PCR. Of 100,000 or so clones in the sample, nearly 15% were seen once. The V gene's germline CDR1 is SNHLY and CDR2 FYNNEI. Trimming removed 6 bases at V and 7 bases at J, with 22 bases between. The CDR3 totals 15 residues. This sequence was found in a female donor in good health and CMV-seronegative. The chain combines TRBV2 with TRBJ2-7, with D maybe TRBD2 (6 bases). Material: PBMCs. The chain's CDR3 is CASRGLGRGTGEQYF. The CDR3 nucleotides are TGTGCCAGCAGAGGCCTGGGACGCGGGACGGGAGAGCAGTACTTC.